This T cell receptor (beta chain) was recorded in a study of somatic mutations in cytotoxic T cells in rheumatoid arthritis (dated by TCRdb to between 2016 and 2019). Study-level background: Before any treatment started and right after they were diagnosed, patients gave peripheral blood samples (approximately 33 ml EDTA). Some T-cell populations stained with V beta antibodies were sorted by flow on a FACSAria II or Sony SH800 to nearly 100% purity, with sorted V beta1+ cells additionally subjected to TCRB sequencing. The study asked whether expanded CD8+ T-cell clones in newly diagnosed, untreated rheumatoid arthritis carry somatic mutations, and used TCRB deep sequencing to characterize clonality. For some 68 rheumatoid arthritis patients and 20 or so healthy controls, TCRB deep sequencing was carried out. Patient and control groups had essentially identical median ages. Here is what the overall study found, with its caveats: The largest CD8+ clone made up more than 20% of CD8+ cells in about an eighth of the 65 patients, and blood and synovial fluid shared several identical CD8+ TCRB sequences. The antigen targets of the expanded CD8+ clones were unknown, and absence from virus-specific databases did not rule out viral specificity. In patients, CD8+ clonality rose with age (Spearman r ~ 0.5), which was not the case in healthy controls. Rheumatoid arthritis patients and age-matched healthy controls did not significantly differ in CD8+ T-cell clonality. The slight underrepresentation of TRBV07 in patients was not corrected for multiple comparisons.

Including cysteine and phenylalanine, the CDR3 has 15 amino acids. Of the read, only the CDR3 DNA is kept; its 45 bases are in frame from base 1. V is trimmed back by 1 base and J by 2 bases, and the junction contains 5 bases that no gene match accounts for. CDR1 and CDR2, looked up from the germline V gene, are MGHRA and YSYEKL. Concerning this clone itself: Its antigen is currently not known. No per-base quality is available; no much larger clone lies one base away.

Flow cytometry confirmed the purity of CD4+ and CD8+ cells that had been isolated by positive magnetic bead selection on an AutoMACS. After a first flow cytometry screen using a TCR V beta antibody panel, clonal expansions were characterized through TCRB deep sequencing of sorted CD8+ fractions. Peripheral blood mononuclear cells were isolated by Ficoll-Paque PLUS density gradient separation. DNA from CD4-enriched, CD8-enriched or PBMC samples was extracted using Nucleospin Tissue or Tissue XS kits and then quantified on a Qubit 2.0 fluorometer. Sequencing of TCRB CDR3 was done on genomic DNA with the immunoSEQ assay. On the authors' methods: When patient CD8+ clones exceeding 1% were checked against published virus-specific TCRB sequences, only a few matched. The analyses included only productive TCRB rearrangements. Defining a clone by its unique TCRB CDR3 sequence, the study calculated clonality as a productive clonality index derived from Shannon entropy. To calculate repertoire overlap between two samples, the template counts of each clone were considered relative to each sample's total templates. A correlation with a Spearman r of around 0.6 was found between V-gene usage by flow cytometry and V-gene usage by TCRB sequencing. TCRdb obtained this table from immuneACCESS and retained in-frame rearrangements with V and J assigned. These tables miss some clones; where compared with another copy, unresolved V genes account for less than half of the shortfall, and the remainder is unexplained. V and J calls and clone size are those listed in that table; D and trimming were worked out from the DNA. The sample profile shows approximately 15,000 clones; about 81% of them were found once. Clones ranked in the top ten supply 14% of the sample.

The TCR originated in an adult with rheumatoid arthritis. Sequencing input: CD8+ T cells sorted from blood. This chain is built from TRBV4-1 and TRBJ2-7, and TRBD2 aligns with 7 junction nucleotides. This receptor has the CDR3 CASSQGGGLTYEQYF. The DNA reads as follows: TGCGCCAGCAGCCAAGGGGGAGGGCTAACCTACGAGCAGTACTTC.